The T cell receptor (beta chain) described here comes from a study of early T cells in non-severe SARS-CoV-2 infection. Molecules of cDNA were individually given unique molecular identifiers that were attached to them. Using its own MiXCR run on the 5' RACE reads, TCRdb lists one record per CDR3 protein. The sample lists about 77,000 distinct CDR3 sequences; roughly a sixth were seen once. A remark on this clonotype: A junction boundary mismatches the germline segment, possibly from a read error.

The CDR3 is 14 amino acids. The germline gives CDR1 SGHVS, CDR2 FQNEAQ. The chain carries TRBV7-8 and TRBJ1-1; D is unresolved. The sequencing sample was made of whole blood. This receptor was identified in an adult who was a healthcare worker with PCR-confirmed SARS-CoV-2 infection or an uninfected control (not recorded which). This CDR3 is CASSSQSVSPEVFF. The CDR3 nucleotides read TGTGCCAGCAGCTCCCAATCGGTATCCCCTGAAGTTTTCTTT.